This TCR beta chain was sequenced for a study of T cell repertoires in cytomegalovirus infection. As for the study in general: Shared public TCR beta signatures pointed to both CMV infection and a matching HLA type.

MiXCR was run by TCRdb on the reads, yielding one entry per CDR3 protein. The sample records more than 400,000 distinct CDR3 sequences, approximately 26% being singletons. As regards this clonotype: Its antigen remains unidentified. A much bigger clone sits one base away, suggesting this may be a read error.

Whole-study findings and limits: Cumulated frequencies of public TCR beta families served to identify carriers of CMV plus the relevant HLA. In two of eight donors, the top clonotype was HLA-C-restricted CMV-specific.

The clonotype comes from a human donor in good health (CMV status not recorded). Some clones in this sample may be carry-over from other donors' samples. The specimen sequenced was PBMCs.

CDR3: CASGSSGASKNIQYF. CDR3 DNA: TGTGCCAGCGGCTCCTCAGGGGCTTCCAAAAACATTCAGTACTTC. The chain carries TRBV7-2 and TRBJ2-4, with D maybe TRBD1 (6 bases). Trimming stripped 8 bases from V and 2 bases from J, with 16 bases between. Germline CDR1 is SGHTA and CDR2 is FQGNSA. This CDR3 spans 15 amino acids.